The 6 T cell receptor beta chains below were found in one sample sequenced in a study of spatial heterogeneity in lung cancer. TCRdb itself ran the 5' RACE reads through MiXCR, one entry per CDR3 protein. The table includes around 110,000 distinct CDR3 sequences, more than 10% detected once. As for time point: blood at routine non-recurrence follow-up after resection. The authors sequenced whole RNA from tumor, nontumor lung or frozen PBMC without sorting. The specimen was PBMCs, collected at follow-up. The receptors derive from a male donor with early-stage non-small cell lung cancer.

This clonotype was detected many times. The rearrangement links TRBV5-6 to TRBJ2-1, with a tentative D call TRBD1 (6 bases). The germline V and J ends were trimmed by 2 bases and 4 bases, with 13 bases remaining between them. The CDR3 extends over 15 amino acids. Germline assignment: CDR1 SGHDT and CDR2 YYEEEE. The CDR3 DNA reads TGTGCCAGCAGCTTTAGGACAGCGCGGTACAATGAGCAGTTCTTC. Its translation: CASSFRTARYNEQFF. Based on the CDR3 plus reference TRBV5-6 and TRBJ2-1, the full variable domain is DAGVTQSPTHLIKTRGQQVTLRCSPKSGHDTVSWYQQALGQGPQFIFQYYEEEERQRGNFPDRFSGHQFPNYSSELNVNALLLGDSALYLCASSFRTARYNEQFFGPGTRLTVL.

The genes are TRBV7-2 and TRBJ1-5; weak D call: TRBD1 (6 bases). This CDR3 has 17 residues. The germline V gene encodes CDR1 SGHTA and CDR2 FQGNSA. Trimming shortened V by 2 bases and J by 3 bases, and 17 bases separated the two germline ends. The CDR3: CASSLRVGGPNNQPQHF. The CDR3 region has the DNA TGTGCCAGCAGCTTAAGGGTCGGGGGGCCAAACAATCAGCCCCAGCATTTT.

This clonotype occurred a few times. This sequence joins TRBV7-2 and TRBJ2-1; 8 bases match TRBD2. Trimming cost V 3 bases and J 5 bases; bases outside gene matches: 3. CDR3 length: 14 residues. From germline, CDR1 is SGHTA and CDR2 FQGNSA. The CDR3 DNA follows: TGTGCCAGCAGCTTGGGACTAGATGACAATGAGCAGTTCTTC. Its protein is CASSLGLDDNEQFF.

V gene TRBV2 combines with J gene TRBJ1-2, with D possibly matching TRBD1 (5 bases). CDR1 and CDR2 (germline): SNHLY, FYNNEI. The V end was cut by 10 bases, the J end by 4 bases, with 19 bases between. CDR3 length equals 14 residues. Written as DNA, the CDR3 is TGTGCCACTATCGGGACTCTCAACTCCTATGGCTACACCTTC. Translating it yields CATIGTLNSYGYTF.

The rearrangement uses TRBV12-3 or TRBV12-4 and TRBJ2-5, with D tentatively TRBD2 (5 bases). The CDR3 has 16 amino acids. Trimming took 10 bases from V and 3 from J, leaving 24 bases between them. CDR3 loop: CATIYPRWSREETQYF. DNA of the CDR3: TGTGCCACCATCTACCCCCGTTGGTCGAGGGAAGAGACCCAGTACTTC.

This clonotype was seen a few times. The chain recombines TRBV27 with TRBJ1-6; D remains ambiguous. The CDR3 spans 13 residues. V lost 3 bases and J lost 6, with 6 bases in between. The V gene's germline CDR1 is MNHEY and CDR2 SMNVEV (reference sequence). The chain's CDR3 is CASSFALNSPLHF. The CDR3 DNA reads TGTGCCAGCAGTTTTGCCCTTAATTCACCCCTCCACTTT.